A single sample is the source of the 7 T cell receptor beta chains below, sequenced in a study of shared clonotypes between healthy human individuals (dated by TCRdb to 2018 to 2020). Libraries were made using the immunoSEQ multiplex PCR assay. In its TCRdb copy, this immuneACCESS table keeps in-frame sequences only and misses some clones. Where compared with another copy, unresolved V genes explain less than half of these, and the others have no known cause. Present in this sample are 2 million to 2.5 million clones, just over 90% of which were seen just once. In total, the top ten clones hold about 0.39% of the sample. Sequencing was performed on naive CD4+ T cells from PBMCs. Explained via the paper, the cell subset or site label denotes: CD45RA+ positively selected. These receptors all stem from a man between 18 and 29 years old in good health. Some clones in this sample may be carry-over from other donors' samples.

V and J are TRBV18 and TRBJ2-5; D remains unclear. Germline V gives CDR1 KGHSH, CDR2 LQKENI. V was trimmed by 4 bases and J by 5 bases, leaving 14 bases between them. CDR3 length equals 14 residues. The CDR3 here is CASSLLDSSETQYF. The CDR3 nucleotides are TGTGCCAGCTCACTCCTAGATTCCTCGGAGACCCAGTACTTC.

CDR3 DNA sequence: TGTGCCAGCAGCTTATTCGGGGCAGCCTCCTACGAGCAGTACTTC. Its protein product is CASSLFGAASYEQYF. The gene calls are TRBV7-6 and TRBJ2-7, with D tentatively TRBD1 or TRBD2 (5 bases each). This CDR3 is built from 15 residues. Germline CDR1 SGHVS, CDR2 FNYEAQ. With 2 bases removed from V and 0 bases from J, the gap between germline ends came to 11 bases.

This clone was detected once. The chain uses TRBV13 and TRBJ1-3; D is uncertain. V was cut by 3 bases and J by 0 bases, with 9 bases left in between. Germline V gene lookup returns CDR1 PRHDT and CDR2 FYEKMQ (reference sequence). The CDR3 consists of 15 residues. CDR3 protein: CASSFGKSSGNTIYF. CDR3 bases: TGTGCCAGCAGCTTCGGGAAGAGCTCTGGAAACACCATATATTTT. Variable domain in full (rest from reference TRBV13 and TRBJ1-3): AAGVIQSPRHLIKEKRETATLKCYPIPRHDTVYWYQQGPGQDPQFLISFYEKMQSDKGSIPDRFSAQQFSDYHSELNMSSLELGDSALYFCASSFGKSSGNTIYFGEGSWLTVV.

The chain uses TRBV12-5 and TRBJ2-1; 9 nucleotides agree with TRBD2. After removal of 4 bases from V and 9 bases from J, the junction contained 13 bases not matched to a gene. Germline V lookup: CDR1 LGHNT, CDR2 FRNRAP. This CDR3 region has 16 residues. The DNA for the CDR3 is TGTGCTAGTGGTTCGCCTAATAGCGGGAGTCGTATTGAGCAGTTCTTC. Translated, it gives CASGSPNSGSRIEQFF.

The chain uses TRBV7-3 and TRBJ2-3; D assignment may be TRBD1 or TRBD2 (6 bases each). Trimming shortened V by 2 bases and J by 6 bases, and 12 bases separated the two germline ends. This CDR3 is 14 amino acids long. Germline V gene data show CDR1 as SGHTA and CDR2 as FQGTGA. CDR3 sequence (DNA): TGTGCCAGCAGCTTACAAGGGGGGCTGGATACGCAGTATTTT. The encoded protein is CASSLQGGLDTQYF.

The J gene is TRBJ2-5, the V gene TRBV5-4, with no clear D. The DNA end is a closer match to TRBJ2-7, so the J assignment may be wrong. This CDR3 region has 15 residues. Germline V lookup: CDR1 SGHNT, CDR2 YYREEE (reference sequence). CDR3 in amino acids: CASSLALGSSYEQYF. CDR3 sequence (DNA): TGTGCCAGCAGCTTGGCCCTGGGCAGCTCCTACGAGCAGTACTTC.

The J gene is TRBJ2-3, the V gene TRBV27; D not certain. V lost 6 bases and J lost 2, with 6 bases in between. The CDR3 sequence is 12 residues long. In germline, CDR1 is MNHEY, CDR2 SMNVEV (reference sequence). DNA of the CDR3: TGTGCCAGCAGGACTTACACAGATACGCAGTATTTT. This gives the protein CASRTYTDTQYF.